Following are 15 T cell receptor beta chains from one sample sequenced in a study of identical twins. TCRdb independently ran MiXCR on the 5' RACE reads; one entry per CDR3 protein. The sample gives about 500,000 distinct CDR3 sequences, around an eighth of which show up once; around 0.98% is in the top ten. Separately, the same data were catalogued under a study of yellow fever vaccine responses in identical twins.

Sequenced: CD4+ T cells sorted from blood. The origin of the receptors is a young woman in good health.

This clonotype came up many times. In DNA form, the CDR3 reads TGTGCCAGCAGGCAGGGGGCGACCGGGGAGCTGTTTTTT. This translates into CASRQGATGELFF. The chain joins TRBV6-1 to TRBJ2-2, with TRBD1 matching 8 bases. This CDR3 has 13 residues. V shed 6 bases, J shed 5 bases, and the junction held 2 bases outside the gene matches. The germline gives CDR1 MNHNS, CDR2 SASEGT.

The chain carries TRBV12-3 or TRBV12-4 and TRBJ2-7, with D hard to call. Trimming removed 5 bases from V and 4 bases from J, with 15 bases in between. There are 14 residues in the CDR3. Here the CDR3 DNA reads TGTGCCAGCAGTCTTAAGGGTAGTTTATACGAGCAGTACTTC. It specifies CASSLKGSLYEQYF.

This clonotype has more than one count but fewer than ten. The genes are TRBV12-3 or TRBV12-4 and TRBJ2-7; possible D gene TRBD1, 6 bases. The V end lost 6 bases, the J end lost 3 bases, and 21 bases lay between the germline ends. The CDR3 has 16 residues. CDR3 region: CASSPNLGDNLYEQYF. CDR3 in DNA: TGTGCCAGCAGCCCCAACCTCGGGGACAACCTCTACGAGCAGTACTTC.

This clonotype was found a few times. This chain joins TRBV3-1 and TRBJ2-3, with D hard to call. Germline V gene sequence: CDR1 LGHDT, CDR2 YNNKEL (reference sequence). V lost 0 bases and J lost 2, with 9 bases in between. This CDR3 has 15 amino acids. The CDR3 nucleotides read TGTGCCAGCAGCCAAGAGGTGCAGAACACAGATACGCAGTATTTT. Protein sequence: CASSQEVQNTDTQYF.

The sample holds a few counts of this clonotype. This CDR3 reads CASNYRLAGGPTYEQYF. In nucleotides, the CDR3 is TGTGCCAGCAATTATCGACTAGCGGGAGGGCCGACCTACGAGCAGTACTTC. The rearrangement uses TRBV6-2 or TRBV6-3 and TRBJ2-7; 14 bases line up with TRBD2. The germline gives CDR1 MNHEY, CDR2 SVGEGT. The CDR3 has 17 amino acids. J lost 2 bases, V lost 7 bases, and 10 bases had no gene match.

The CDR3 nucleotides are TGTGCCAGCAGTGGCCCAGGGTACAATCAGCCCCAGCATTTT. Amino acid sequence: CASSGPGYNQPQHF. The chain links TRBV28 to TRBJ1-5; possible D gene TRBD1, 5 bases. V was pared by 5 bases and J by 3 bases, with 11 bases between. The CDR3 runs to 14 residues. CDR1 MDHEN and CDR2 SYDVKM come from the germline V gene.

About this clonotype itself: The junction does not match germline at one end; this may be a read error. In DNA, the CDR3 is TGCTGTGCTAGAGCCCTAAGCGGGGGGGCCCAAGAGACCCAGTACTTC. This sequence encodes CCARALSGGAQETQYF. The chain links TRBV20-1 to TRBJ2-5, with 10 bases identical to TRBD2. This CDR3 contains 16 residues. Germline lookup yields CDR1 DFQATT and CDR2 SNEGSKA (reference sequence).

This chain connects TRBV20-1 to TRBJ2-3; maybe TRBD2 (5 bases). Looked up from germline, CDR1 is DFQATT and CDR2 is SNEGSKA (reference sequence). V was cut by 1 base and J by 8 bases, with 7 bases left in between. The CDR3 has 11 amino acids. In nucleotides, the CDR3 is TGCAGTGCTAGAGTAGGAGGTACGCAGTATTTT. Translated, it gives CSARVGGTQYF.

This clonotype came up a few times. The chain joins TRBV7-8 to TRBJ1-3; weak D call: TRBD1 (6 bases). The CDR3 has 13 amino acids. Germline CDR1 SGHVS, CDR2 FQNEAQ. The V end lost 4 bases, the J end lost 9 bases, and 13 bases lay between the germline ends. The CDR3 DNA reads TGTGCCAGCAGCTCACAGGGTCCTACCACCATATATTTT. The encoded protein is CASSSQGPTTIYF. The whole variable domain, remainder taken from reference TRBV7-8 and TRBJ1-3, is GAGVSQSPRYKVAKRGQDVALRCDPISGHVSLFWYQQALGQGPEFLTYFQNEAQLDKSGLPSDRFFAERPEGSVSTLKIQRTQQEDSAVYLCASSSQGPTTIYFGEGSWLTVV.

The chain couples TRBV4-1 to TRBJ1-5; D remains ambiguous. The germline V and J ends were trimmed by 1 base and 6 bases, with 10 bases remaining between them. Germline V lookup: CDR1 MGHRA, CDR2 YSYEKL. This CDR3 contains 14 residues. The CDR3 coding sequence is TGCGCCAGCAGCCAAGTGTCGGATGGTCAGCCCCAGCATTTT. Amino acid sequence: CASSQVSDGQPQHF.

The chain combines TRBV12-3 or TRBV12-4 with TRBJ2-5; 7 positions agree with TRBD2. The CDR3 sequence is 17 residues long. After removal of 0 bases from V and 5 bases from J, the junction contained 12 bases not matched to a gene. The CDR3 is CASSLARAGIGIETQYF. CDR3 in DNA: TGTGCCAGCAGTTTAGCGCGAGCGGGGATCGGTATTGAGACCCAGTACTTC.

This clonotype was counted only a few times. The chain uses TRBV5-1 and TRBJ2-2, with 9 positions matching TRBD2. Looked up from germline, CDR1 is SGHRS and CDR2 is YFSETQ. There are 14 residues in the CDR3. V trimming: 3 bases; J trimming: 8 bases; junction bases outside the gene matches: 5. The CDR3 loop reads CASSSGSGRGELFF. The CDR3 DNA sequence: TGCGCCAGCAGCTCCGGTAGCGGGAGAGGGGAGCTGTTTTTT.

This clonotype was found a few times. V usage is TRBV7-9 and J usage is TRBJ2-7; 7 bases are a match to TRBD2. The CDR3 runs to 12 residues. V gave up 10 bases and J gave up 1 base; unmatched junction bases: 4. Germline CDR1 is SEHNR and CDR2 is FQNEAQ (reference sequence). CDR3 in DNA: TGTGCCACCAGGGAGGGATCCTACGAGCAGTACTTC. Protein: CATREGSYEQYF.

At least ten counts were recorded for this clonotype. This chain uses TRBV7-2 with TRBJ2-1; 7 bases fit TRBD2. V dropped 3 bases and J dropped 6; count of bases not matched to a gene: 2. The CDR3 is made up of 13 amino acids. In germline, CDR1 is SGHTA, CDR2 FQGNSA. CDR3 nucleotides: TGTGCCAGCAGCTTGGTAGCGGGCAATGAGCAGTTCTTC. As protein: CASSLVAGNEQFF.

This clonotype occurred a few times. J is TRBJ2-4 and V is TRBV12-3 or TRBV12-4, with TRBD1 matching 9 bases. The V segment lost 10 bases and the J segment 7 bases; nucleotides outside the gene matches: 11. The CDR3 is 14 residues long. CDR3 sequence (DNA): TGTGCCACGAAGACCGGGGACAGGGTTAACATTCAGTACTTC. Translated: CATKTGDRVNIQYF.